The 17 T cell receptor beta chains listed next were all sequenced from one sample in a study of blood T cell repertoires in COVID-19. The method was immunoSEQ multiplex PCR; TCRdb's version includes in-frame clones alone and lacks a portion of them. This table has hundreds of thousands of clones, 80% appearing once. The sequenced sample was PBMCs or T cells enriched from blood (not recorded which). Receptor source: a woman aged 40-49 years with acute COVID-19.

This chain links TRBV15 with TRBJ1-3; 8 nucleotides agree with TRBD1. CDR1 LNHNV and CDR2 YYDKDF come from the germline V gene (reference sequence). V gave up 4 bases and J gave up 0 bases; unmatched junction bases: 5. The CDR3 runs to 16 residues. In nucleotides, the CDR3 is TGTGCCACCAGCAAACGACAGGGGATCTCTGGAAACACCATATATTTT. Protein sequence: CATSKRQGISGNTIYF.

This clone has only a few counts. CDR3 bases: TGCAGCGTTTTCTTTCGGGACAGGGTACGGAACGGGGAGCTGTTTTTT. Protein: CSVFFRDRVRNGELFF. V gene TRBV29-1 combines with J gene TRBJ2-2, with TRBD1 matching 9 bases. The CDR3 is 16 residues long. CDR1 and CDR2 (germline): SQVTM, ANQGSEA. Trimming at V came to 5 bases and at J to 7 bases, leaving 14 bases not matched to a gene.

The chain links TRBV5-1 to TRBJ1-4; D perhaps matches TRBD1 (5 bases). This CDR3 comprises 15 residues. Between the trimmed V and J ends, which lost 4 bases and 4 bases, there was a span of 14 bases. Germline V lookup: CDR1 SGHRS, CDR2 YFSETQ. The CDR3 region has the DNA TGCGCCAGCAGCCCCCGAGCAGGGATTAATGAAAAACTGTTTTTT. It encodes CASSPRAGINEKLFF. Complete variable domain (other parts from reference TRBV5-1 and TRBJ1-4): KAGVTQTPRYLIKTRGQQVTLSCSPISGHRSVSWYQQTPGQGLQFLFEYFSETQRNKGNFPGRFSGRQFSNSRSEMNVSTLELGDSALYLCASSPRAGINEKLFFGSGTQLSVL.

This clone was seen a few times. This rearrangement joins TRBV2 to TRBJ2-5; D not certain. Looked up from germline, CDR1 is SNHLY and CDR2 is FYNNEI. This CDR3 has 12 residues. Trimming took off 2 bases at V and 5 bases at J, with 6 bases between the two ends. CDR3 nucleotide sequence: TGTGCCAGCAGTGAACTGCGGGAGACCCAGTACTTC. Protein: CASSELRETQYF.

This chain links TRBV2 with TRBJ2-7; perhaps TRBD1 as D (5 bases). V shed 6 bases and J shed 6 bases, with 18 bases lying between them. Germline lookup yields CDR1 SNHLY and CDR2 FYNNEI. The length of the CDR3 is 14 residues. CDR3 protein: CASSVGQGYGEQYF. The CDR3 coding sequence is TGTGCCAGCAGCGTGGGGCAGGGATACGGCGAGCAGTACTTC. The variable domain in full, completed from reference TRBV2 and TRBJ2-7, reads EPEVTQTPSHQVTQMGQEVILRCVPISNHLYFYWYRQILGQKVEFLVSFYNNEISEKSEIFDDQFSVERPDGSNFTLKIRSTKLEDSAMYFCASSVGQGYGEQYFGPGTRLTVT.

V and J are TRBV6-2 or TRBV6-3 and TRBJ1-1; D might be TRBD1 (5 bases). The CDR3 runs 14 residues. CDR1 MNHEY and CDR2 SVGEGT come from the germline V gene. Trimming cost V 4 bases and J 6 bases, with 15 bases left between them. CDR3 in amino acids: CASSWAGKRPEAFF. In DNA form, the CDR3 reads TGTGCCAGCAGTTGGGCAGGGAAGAGGCCTGAAGCTTTCTTT.

The gene calls are TRBV3-1 (or the pseudogene TRBV3-2) and TRBJ2-6, with D possibly matching TRBD2 (6 bases). The V gene lost 1 base and the J gene lost 5 bases, with 12 bases spanning the gap. Germline values: CDR1 LGHDT, CDR2 YNNKEL (reference sequence). The CDR3 totals 16 residues. The DNA of the CDR3 is TGTGCCAGCAGCCAAGGCGGGACTCCTCGGGCCAACGTCCTGACTTTC. It specifies CASSQGGTPRANVLTF.

Worth noting for this clone: The junction does not match germline at one end; this may be a read error. This chain uses TRBV7-7 with TRBJ2-1; 8 nucleotides line up with TRBD2. The CDR3 runs 12 residues. Germline values: CDR1 SSHAT, CDR2 FNYEAQ (reference sequence). The CDR3 DNA sequence: TGTGCTAGCAGCCCCCGGGGGGGTGAGCAGTTCTTC. Translated, it gives CASSPRGGEQFF.

V gene TRBV13 combines with J gene TRBJ1-1, with D possibly being TRBD1 (5 bases). The ends were cut back, 6 bases at V and 0 bases at J, with 14 bases in the middle. Germline V gene sequence: CDR1 PRHDT, CDR2 FYEKMQ (reference sequence). This CDR3 is built from 15 residues. CDR3 coding DNA: TGTGCCAGCAGGCCTTGGGGGGGAATGAACACTGAAGCTTTCTTT. Protein sequence: CASRPWGGMNTEAFF.

CDR3 residues: CASSQGPGQGVDTQYF. CDR3 nucleotide sequence: TGTGCCAGCAGCCAAGGCCCGGGACAGGGTGTAGATACGCAGTATTTT. The chain carries TRBV4-2 and TRBJ2-3; 9 bases are a match to TRBD1. In germline, CDR1 is LGHNA, CDR2 YNFKEQ. CDR3 length equals 16 residues. Unmatched junction bases numbered 7, after V lost 1 base and J lost 5 bases.

With respect to this clone: Distinct nucleotide sequences in the sample also encode this CDR3. The V gene is TRBV5-1, the J gene TRBJ1-1, with 7 bases aligning to TRBD1. Trimming took 4 bases from V and 1 from J; bases not matched to a gene: 4. Germline CDR1 is SGHRS and CDR2 is YFSETQ. The CDR3 has 14 amino acids. The CDR3 nucleotides read TGCGCCAGCAGCAGGGGACAGTCGAACACTGAAGCTTTCTTT. Residues: CASSRGQSNTEAFF.

The genes are TRBV4-1 and TRBJ2-3; D is possibly TRBD2 (6 bases). Trimming took 0 bases from V and 1 from J, leaving 11 bases between them. CDR3 length: 16 residues. Germline V lookup: CDR1 MGHRA, CDR2 YSYEKL. CDR3 DNA sequence: TGCGCCAGCAGCCAAGAGGGAGGACAACGCACAGATACGCAGTATTTT. It yields the protein CASSQEGGQRTDTQYF.

This clone came up once. The chain has TRBV11-3 and TRBJ2-1; 8 nucleotides align to TRBD2. Germline-derived CDR1 and CDR2 are SGHNT and YENEEA. This CDR3 spans 14 amino acids. V was pared by 1 base and J by 9 bases, with 5 bases of the junction left unmatched. For the CDR3, the DNA is TGTGCCAGCAGCTTAGTCGGGGGGGCCGGTGAGCAGTTCTTC. Translating gives CASSLVGGAGEQFF.

The chain carries TRBV28 and TRBJ1-5; a possible D gene is TRBD1 (6 bases). The CDR3 totals 15 residues. Germline CDR1 reads MDHEN; CDR2 reads SYDVKM. The germline V and J ends were trimmed by 5 bases and 4 bases, with 15 bases remaining between them. CDR3 coding DNA: TGTGCCAGCAGTGTAAGGGGGGGCCTTAATCAGCCCCAGCATTTT. The encoded protein is CASSVRGGLNQPQHF.

This clone appeared a few times. The V and J genes are TRBV28 and TRBJ2-7; D not resolved. CDR1 is MDHEN, CDR2 SYDVKM, per germline. The CDR3 is 13 amino acids. With 2 bases removed from V and 5 bases from J, the gap between germline ends came to 10 bases. CDR3: CASSLQAPHEQYF. The DNA of the CDR3 is TGTGCCAGCAGTTTACAGGCCCCCCACGAGCAGTACTTC. The full variable domain, its missing parts supplied by reference TRBV28 and TRBJ2-7, is DVKVTQSSRYLVKRTGEKVFLECVQDMDHENMFWYRQDPGLGLRLIYFSYDVKMKEKGDIPEGYSVSREKKERFSLILESASTNQTSMYLCASSLQAPHEQYFGPGTRLTVT.

The chain couples TRBV21-1 to TRBJ1-3; the table's D call of TRBD1 was not tested on the DNA. TRBV21-1 is a documented pseudogene. This CDR3 is built from 20 residues. The DNA for the CDR3 is TGTGCCAGCAGCAAAGCACCCGAACGAAGGGGCTCCAGCTCTGGAAACACCATATATTTT. Translation: CASSKAPERRGSSSGNTIYF.

The chain combines TRBV13 with TRBJ2-6, with TRBD1 identical over 8 bases. The CDR3 runs 17 residues. Germline-derived CDR1 and CDR2 are PRHDT and FYEKMQ (reference sequence). V shed 5 bases and J 2 bases; nucleotides not matched to a gene: 8. The CDR3 nucleotides are TGTGCCAGCAGCAGAAAAACAGGGGGAACTGGGGCCAACGTCCTGACTTTC. Translation gives CASSRKTGGTGANVLTF. Together with reference TRBV13 and TRBJ2-6, the CDR3 gives the full variable domain: AAGVIQSPRHLIKEKRETATLKCYPIPRHDTVYWYQQGPGQDPQFLISFYEKMQSDKGSIPDRFSAQQFSDYHSELNMSSLELGDSALYFCASSRKTGGTGANVLTFGAGSRLTVL.